Listed below are T cell receptor beta chains from one sample, sequenced in a study of regulatory T cells in long-lasting Graves disease. Each CDR3 protein gets one entry after TCRdb re-called the multiplex PCR reads with MiXCR. Counted here are 500,000 to 700,000 distinct CDR3 sequences, 15% to 20% occurring once; the ten biggest clones make up roughly 18%. The data also belong to a second study, concerning T cells in Graves' hyperthyroidism and ophthalmopathy.

This specimen was peripheral blood mononuclear cells (PBMCs), taken at new diagnosis, from a patient treated with antithyroid drugs. The receptors originated from a woman in her twenties or thirties with Graves disease. Both conserved end residues are part of each CDR3. The D gene is left open where the match is weak. Clone size is shown for a subset of rows, as once, few, many or a class of expanded clone.

cdr3_aa: CATRSSSGGHSNQPQHF; cdr3_nt: TGTGCAACCCGTTCCTCTAGCGGGGGGCATAGCAATCAGCCCCAGCATTTT; v_call: TRBV28; clone_size: NA; d_call: NA; j_call: TRBJ1-5
cdr3_aa: CASSLGRHSTDTQYF; cdr3_nt: TGTGCCAGCAGCTTGGGCAGGCATAGCACAGATACGCAGTATTTT; v_call: TRBV7-6; clone_size: NA; d_call: NA; j_call: TRBJ2-3
cdr3_aa: CASSSTGGLNTEAFF; cdr3_nt: TGTGCCAGCAGTTCAACAGGGGGCCTGAACACTGAAGCTTTCTTT; v_call: TRBV6-2/TRBV6-3; clone_size: many; d_call: TRBD1; j_call: TRBJ1-1
cdr3_aa: CASRSLYRDTNTEAFF; cdr3_nt: TGTGCCAGCAGATCACTTTACAGGGACACGAACACTGAAGCTTTCTTT; v_call: TRBV6-1; clone_size: many; d_call: NA; j_call: TRBJ1-1
cdr3_aa: CASSLFPPTGGSQPQHF; cdr3_nt: TGCGCCAGCAGCCTGTTTCCCCCGACCGGAGGGAGTCAGCCCCAGCATTTT; v_call: TRBV4-1; clone_size: NA; d_call: NA; j_call: TRBJ1-5
cdr3_aa: CASRRQGPDTQYF; cdr3_nt: TGTGCCAGTAGAAGACAGGGCCCAGATACGCAGTATTTT; v_call: TRBV19; clone_size: NA; d_call: TRBD1; j_call: TRBJ2-3
cdr3_aa: CASSLTDTGVGKLFF; cdr3_nt: TGTGCCAGCAGCTTGACGGACACAGGGGTAGGCAAACTGTTTTTT; v_call: TRBV7-8; clone_size: NA; d_call: TRBD1; j_call: TRBJ1-4
cdr3_aa: CSASVGRETQYF; cdr3_nt: TGCAGTGCTAGTGTAGGTCGAGAGACCCAGTACTTC; v_call: TRBV20-1; clone_size: many; d_call: NA; j_call: TRBJ2-5
cdr3_aa: CASDRFMNTEAFF; cdr3_nt: TGTGCCAGCGACAGGTTCATGAACACTGAAGCTTTCTTT; v_call: TRBV2; clone_size: many; d_call: NA; j_call: TRBJ1-1
cdr3_aa: CASARKGTLGYEQYF; cdr3_nt: TGTGCCAGCGCCAGAAAGGGGACCCTAGGCTACGAGCAGTACTTC; v_call: TRBV28; clone_size: many; d_call: NA; j_call: TRBJ2-7
cdr3_aa: CSSSGPFYEQYF; cdr3_nt: TGCAGTTCCTCGGGCCCTTTTTACGAGCAGTACTTC; v_call: TRBV20-1; clone_size: few; d_call: NA; j_call: TRBJ2-7
cdr3_aa: CASRFGGGISPLHF; cdr3_nt: TGTGCCAGCAGGTTCGGGGGGGGGATTTCACCCCTCCACTTT; v_call: TRBV27; clone_size: many; d_call: NA; j_call: TRBJ1-6
cdr3_aa: CAWSGTAVNEQFF; cdr3_nt: TGTGCCTGGAGCGGGACAGCGGTAAATGAGCAGTTCTTC; v_call: TRBV30; clone_size: many; d_call: TRBD1; j_call: TRBJ2-1
cdr3_aa: CASSPTGNSYEQYF; cdr3_nt: TGTGCCAGCAGCCCCACAGGGAACTCCTACGAGCAGTACTTC; v_call: TRBV28; clone_size: many; d_call: NA; j_call: TRBJ2-7
cdr3_aa: CSASNRGQETQYF; cdr3_nt: TGCAGTGCTAGTAACAGGGGCCAAGAGACCCAGTACTTC; v_call: TRBV20-1; clone_size: NA; d_call: TRBD1; j_call: TRBJ2-5
cdr3_aa: CASSPGQGETGYTF; cdr3_nt: TGCGCCAGCAGCCCGGGACAGGGCGAGACTGGCTACACCTTC; v_call: TRBV5-1; clone_size: few; d_call: TRBD1; j_call: TRBJ1-2
cdr3_aa: CASSPTRSEGGGELFF; cdr3_nt: TGTGCCAGCAGCCCCACTAGGAGCGAGGGTGGCGGGGAGCTGTTTTTT; v_call: TRBV7-8; clone_size: few; d_call: NA; j_call: TRBJ2-2
cdr3_aa: CASSESFFQAGYEQYF; cdr3_nt: TGCGCCAGCAGTGAGTCGTTCTTCCAGGCCGGCTACGAGCAGTACTTC; v_call: TRBV10-1; clone_size: few; d_call: NA; j_call: TRBJ2-7
cdr3_aa: CVSSFGLANTDTQYF; cdr3_nt: TGTGTCAGCAGCTTCGGACTAGCGAACACAGATACGCAGTATTTT; v_call: TRBV7-9; clone_size: NA; d_call: TRBD2; j_call: TRBJ2-3
cdr3_aa: CSATSGRRGSYEQYF; cdr3_nt: TGCAGTGCTACCTCCGGGCGGAGGGGGTCCTACGAGCAGTACTTC; v_call: TRBV20-1; clone_size: NA; d_call: NA; j_call: TRBJ2-7
cdr3_aa: CASSFGGGYTF; cdr3_nt: TGTGCCAGCAGTTTCGGGGGTGGCTACACCTTC; v_call: TRBV12-3/TRBV12-4; clone_size: many; d_call: NA; j_call: TRBJ1-2
cdr3_aa: CASSPPTGFNSPLHF; cdr3_nt: TGTGCCAGCTCACCACCGACAGGCTTCAATTCACCCCTCCACTTT; v_call: TRBV18; clone_size: NA; d_call: NA; j_call: TRBJ1-6
cdr3_aa: CASSTEGGYTEAFF; cdr3_nt: TGTGCCAGCAGCACCGAGGGAGGGTACACTGAAGCTTTCTTT; v_call: TRBV11-2; clone_size: many; d_call: NA; j_call: TRBJ1-1
cdr3_aa: CSAGGSIGNTIYF; cdr3_nt: TGCAGTGCGGGGGGTTCGATTGGAAACACCATATATTTT; v_call: TRBV20-1; clone_size: NA; d_call: NA; j_call: TRBJ1-3
cdr3_aa: CASGNWAWSGELFF; cdr3_nt: TGTGCCAGCGGGAACTGGGCCTGGTCCGGGGAGCTGTTTTTT; v_call: TRBV6-2/TRBV6-3; clone_size: NA; d_call: NA; j_call: TRBJ2-2
cdr3_aa: CASSPGGAKVGGNEQFF; cdr3_nt: TGTGCCAGCAGCCCTGGGGGCGCTAAGGTTGGAGGGAATGAGCAGTTCTTC; v_call: TRBV7-8; clone_size: NA; d_call: NA; j_call: TRBJ2-1
cdr3_aa: CASSQVQAAGSPLHF; cdr3_nt: TGTGCCAGCTCACAGGTCCAGGCTGCTGGGTCACCCCTCCACTTT; v_call: TRBV18; clone_size: many; d_call: NA; j_call: TRBJ1-6
cdr3_aa: CSPRVLVGVQTQYF; cdr3_nt: TGCAGCCCCAGAGTACTAGTGGGAGTGCAGACCCAGTACTTC; v_call: TRBV29-1; clone_size: NA; d_call: NA; j_call: TRBJ2-5
cdr3_aa: CASSRQGEAFF; cdr3_nt: TGTGCCAGCAGTCGACAGGGCGAAGCTTTCTTT; v_call: TRBV27; clone_size: many; d_call: TRBD1; j_call: TRBJ1-1